This T cell receptor (beta chain) derives from a study of beta chain features in type 1 diabetes. Of the isolated RNA, all was reverse transcribed, and so the sequenced material was expressed TCRB transcripts. Samples of naive, central memory and regulatory T cells yielded a mean of about 3.4 million reads. Repertoires were generated with immunoSEQ multiplex PCR, while TCRdb's copy carries only in-frame clones and drops some. Of almost 350,000 clones in the sample, 15% to 20% are singletons; the top ten hold 0.035% to 0.05%. The CDR3 extends over 14 amino acids. CDR1 is SQVTM, CDR2 ANQGSEA, per germline. V was pared by 7 bases and J by 2 bases, with 8 bases of the junction left unmatched.

The sequence was collected from a woman aged 18-35 years in good health. Specimen: naive CD4+ T cells from blood. The chain recombines TRBV29-1 with TRBJ2-1, with 7 bases lining up with TRBD1. DNA for the CDR3: TGCAGCGCGAGAAGGGACAGCACCTACAATGAGCAGTTCTTC. Residues: CSARRDSTYNEQFF.